This record looks at one T cell receptor (beta chain) sequence and its context. V dropped 4 bases and J dropped 2; count of bases not matched to a gene: 6. Germline CDR1 SGHNT, CDR2 YYREEE (reference sequence). The CDR3 has 15 residues. The source of the sample is a study of blood T cell repertoires in COVID-19. Recruitment covered roughly 22 US areas and drew participants whose ages spanned roughly 18 to 89 years. Clinical histories supplied by participants themselves formed the basis of cohort assignment. Two negative PCRs, clearance, or symptom resolution were required of recovered Cohort 3 donors. Per the original data handling: Amplification with reference gene primers provided the estimates of nucleated cell counts. Libraries were prepared by immunoSEQ multiplex PCR; TCRdb keeps only in-frame clonotypes and omits some of them. V, J and clone size were drawn from that table, and D and trimming were deduced from the DNA. In the table there are around 300,000 clones, 75% to 90% of which are singletons.

Source material: PBMCs or T cells enriched from blood (not recorded which). The chain carries TRBV5-4 and TRBJ1-2, with 9 bases aligning to TRBD1. The clonotype originates from a man aged 25-40 years who had recovered from COVID-19. In DNA form, the CDR3 reads TGTGCCAGCAGCCCCCCGGGACAGGGCAACTATGGCTACACCTTC. Translation: CASSPPGQGNYGYTF.